This T cell receptor beta chain emerged from a study of tumor and adjacent non-tumor tissue in lung cancer. This clonotype was counted at least ten times. This sample's RNA came from whole unsorted tissue. More than 3 cm separated this lung sample from the edge of the tumor. The library came from three nested PCR rounds adapted from ARM-PCR protocols. TCRdb processed the multiplex PCR reads anew with MiXCR; each CDR3 protein has one entry. The sample contains roughly 45,000 distinct CDR3 sequences, roughly 60% of which appear only once. Germline CDR1 reads MGHRA; CDR2 reads YSYEKL. The CDR3 runs to 15 residues. V shed 1 base, J shed 5 bases, and the junction held 5 bases outside the gene matches.

This TCR was recovered from a middle-aged man with non-small cell lung cancer. The chain links TRBV4-1 to TRBJ1-5; 7 bases match TRBD1. The source material was distant non-tumor lung tissue. CDR3 protein: CASSQGQGRDQPQHF. CDR3 DNA: TGCGCCAGCAGCCAAGGACAGGGAAGGGATCAGCCCCAGCATTTT.